Listed here are 4 T cell receptor beta chains from one sample, sequenced in a study of shared clonotypes between healthy human individuals. Assay used: immunoSEQ multiplex PCR; TCRdb lists only in-frame clones, some missing. Of around 2,000,000 clones listed, about 95% are singletons. The sample was naive CD4+ T cells sorted from blood. The subset: CD45RA+ positively selected. The source of these receptors is a young man in good health.

This chain joins TRBV18 and TRBJ1-2; D is possibly TRBD1 (5 bases). V was trimmed by 2 bases and J by 7 bases, leaving 14 bases between them. This CDR3 comprises 14 residues. Per germline, CDR1 KGHSH and CDR2 LQKENI. CDR3 region: CASSPFGAPGGYTF. CDR3 DNA sequence: TGTGCCAGCTCACCATTTGGGGCCCCCGGTGGCTACACCTTC.

This chain joins TRBV6-1 and TRBJ1-3; D not resolved. CDR1 and CDR2 (germline): MNHNS, SASEGT. With 6 bases removed from V and 2 bases from J, the gap between germline ends came to 11 bases. This CDR3 spans 14 amino acids. CDR3 in amino acids: CASRPVTPGNTIYF. The CDR3 region has the DNA TGTGCCAGCAGGCCGGTGACACCTGGAAACACCATATATTTT.

V gene TRBV5-1 combines with J gene TRBJ1-6; D uncertain. The CDR3 is 14 amino acids. V lost 0 bases and J 7 bases, leaving 8 bases between the germline ends. The germline gives CDR1 SGHRS, CDR2 YFSETQ. CDR3 sequence (DNA): TGCGCCAGCAGCTTGGCACACGACAATTCACCCCTCCACTTT. It specifies CASSLAHDNSPLHF.

As regards this clone: This specimen includes other DNA sequences encoding the same CDR3. The gene calls are TRBV18 and TRBJ2-1, with D tentatively TRBD1 (6 bases). V was clipped by 3 bases and J by 8 bases, with 8 bases between them. Germline V gene sequence: CDR1 KGHSH, CDR2 LQKENI. This CDR3 has 12 residues. CDR3 protein: CASSPNRDEQFF. CDR3 nucleotide sequence: TGTGCCAGCTCACCCAACAGGGATGAGCAGTTCTTC.